The sequence of this TCR beta chain was determined in a study of T cell repertoires in cytomegalovirus infection. Regarding this clonotype: The antigen is not known.

TCRdb itself ran the reads through MiXCR, one entry per CDR3 protein. Here the sample spans approximately 220,000 distinct CDR3 sequences, about 40% being singletons. Germline lookup yields CDR1 MDHEN and CDR2 SYDVKM. The junction had 6 bases not matched to a gene; V was cut back by 7 bases and J by 4 bases. The CDR3 spans 14 residues. The TCR originated in a human donor in good health (CMV status not recorded). Some clones in this sample may be carry-over from other donors' samples. The chain combines TRBV28 with TRBJ1-2, with 10 positions matching TRBD1. The sample here was CD8+ T cells from cultured PBMCs, taken from culture after CMV antigen stimulation. In DNA form, the CDR3 reads TGTGCCAGCAAGGAGGACAGGGGGATCTATGGCTACACCTTC. Protein product: CASKEDRGIYGYTF.